Listed here is a single T cell receptor beta chain. This clonotype was detected ten times or more. This clone's antigen is unknown. Base qualities were left out, and no much larger clone turns up one base away. This sample is part of a study of T cells in Graves' hyperthyroidism and ophthalmopathy (dated by TCRdb to about 2019). In terms of the full investigation: Peripheral blood samples were taken at initial diagnosis, before any treatment was given. Prospective prediction of ophthalmopathy was tested in an independent validation cohort consisting of 18 to 20 hyperthyroidism patients and 15 to 17 patients who later progressed to ophthalmopathy. The paper reports TCR Vbeta CDR3 sequencing of roughly 140 peripheral blood samples: around 45 ophthalmopathy, under 80 hyperthyroidism and about 17 progressor patients. Once sampling was done, hyperthyroidism patients were given methimazole at a starting dose of 30 mg daily, whereas ophthalmopathy patients were given high-dose intravenous methylprednisolone. To identify distinguishing TCR V-J signatures, a discovery cohort of about 100 patients was used, comprising some 43 with Graves' ophthalmopathy and approximately 57 with stable Graves' hyperthyroidism. In addition, the study compared T-cell repertoires in thyroid tissue and in blood from over 5 Graves' hyperthyroidism patients. The 100 or so discovery patients were randomly split 7:3 into training and test sets. What the work shows at the level of the full study, not this receptor alone: Sample size was not statistically predetermined, and blinding of investigators to group allocation was not performed. In cross-validation, a model built on a 13 V-J signature told ophthalmopathy apart from stable hyperthyroidism with under 90% sensitivity and roughly 81% specificity, and in testing the same model reached 80%/75%. During validation, the model predicted progression to ophthalmopathy a median of around six months ahead of onset, with almost 71% sensitivity and 72.22% specificity. Most expanded thyroid clonotypes (frequency above 0.001) were also found in blood, which suggests that blood repertoires may mirror thyroid immune responses.

TCR beta CDR3 regions were amplified from RNA transcripts. The TCR CDR3 was subjected to a first round of RT-PCR using the HTBI primer set and the Qiagen OneStep RT-PCR kit. The libraries were constructed in a second round of multiplex PCR and then size-selected and purified. Paired-end sequencing of the libraries was performed with 100 bp reads on an Illumina HiSeq2000. The source study handled its data this way. SOAPnuke was used to process the raw data, throwing out any read that contained adapters or uncalled bases, had a mean Phred below 15, or lacked an exact constant-primer or identifier match. COPE v1.2.5 was used to merge the high-quality paired reads, and each unique nucleotide sequence was defined as a clonotype. MiTCR v1.1 was used to align the clonotypes against IMGT TRBV, TRBD and TRBJ reference segments. The analysis was restricted to V-J combinations with a frequency above 0.0001, which together covered 99% to 99.2% of the repertoires. A TCS score was defined as the ratio of F50 (clonal expansion) to E x V (chaos), with BLOSUM62-based TCRdist applied between CDR3 peptides within each V-J. Welch's t-statistics and random forest reduced approximately 520 V-J features to roughly 13, which were used in a naive Bayes classifier (R e1071). The raw public reads went through TCRdb reprocessing: fastp at Q25, MiXCR clone calling, in-frame beta chains kept. Every distinct CDR3 protein forms one entry, paired with its most common genes and DNA. The V and J calls and clone size come from TCRdb's table, not from the authors' own analysis. Across this sample there are roughly 380,000 distinct CDR3 sequences, with 13% seen only once. The ten largest make up more than 20% of the sample.

CDR1 MNHNS and CDR2 SASEGT are derived from the germline V gene. From the cysteine up to the phenylalanine, the CDR3 has a length of 13 residues. The sequence is cut down to CDR3 DNA, 39 bases in frame from base 1. V lost 5 bases and J lost 3 bases; the stretch between them is 11 bases long. Hyperthyroidism patients were aged 18 to 65 years and newly diagnosed, with disease duration of less than 2 months. Any patient with an uncontrolled infection, another autoimmune disease, pregnancy or lactation was excluded. Diagnoses were based on clinical symptoms, serum thyroxine and TRAb, thyroid ultrasound and orbital computed tomography. For progressor patients, blood was drawn at the first diagnosis of hyperthyroidism, before any ophthalmopathy symptoms had appeared. PBMCs were separated from roughly 9.3 ml of fresh peripheral blood using Ficoll-Paque density gradient centrifugation. Progressor patients were defined as those initially diagnosed with Graves' hyperthyroidism in whom ophthalmopathy developed during follow-up. Trizol reagent was used to extract total RNA, and RNA quality was then checked on an Agilent 2100 Bioanalyzer.

Sequenced: blood. The rearranged segments are TRBV6-1 and TRBJ2-7; tentative D gene TRBD2, with 5 bases matching. This TCR derives from a man aged 30-40 years with Graves' hyperthyroidism that later progressed to Graves' ophthalmopathy. The DNA is as follows: TGTGCCAGCAGTCCCGGGAATGACTACGAGCAGTACTTC. Translated, it reads CASSPGNDYEQYF.